A selection of T cell receptor beta chains follows, all from one sample in a study of shared clonotypes between healthy human individuals. Sequenced by immunoSEQ multiplex PCR; TCRdb stores in-frame clones only, minus some. The repertoire holds 400,000 to 600,000 clones, with around 96% as singletons. What was sequenced was naive CD4+ T cells sorted from blood. The receptors originated from a woman between 25 and 40 years old in good health. The CDR3 runs from the conserved cysteine through the conserved F or W.

v_gene: TRBV6-5
j_gene: TRBJ2-7
CDR3aa: CASRYAGAKSSYEQYF

v_gene: TRBV25-1
j_gene: TRBJ1-5
CDR3aa: CASSGGGPSFREPQHF

v_gene: TRBV28
j_gene: TRBJ1-5
CDR3aa: CASITLAGPGPQHF

v_gene: TRBV5-6
j_gene: TRBJ2-5
CDR3aa: CASSGEPGETQYF

v_gene: TRBV21-1
j_gene: TRBJ1-5
CDR3aa: CASSKGGSSYSNQPQHF

v_gene: TRBV19
j_gene: TRBJ2-6
CDR3aa: CASSSPGGAGGANVLTF

v_gene: TRBV5-1
j_gene: TRBJ2-2
CDR3aa: CASTAGTSGRAAGELFF

v_gene: TRBV11-1
j_gene: TRBJ1-2
CDR3aa: CASSSRGANYGYTF

v_gene: TRBV10-3
j_gene: TRBJ1-1
CDR3aa: CAIQGSMNTEAFF

v_gene: TRBV28
j_gene: TRBJ1-5
CDR3aa: CASRLKGARSNQPQHF

v_gene: TRBV2
j_gene: TRBJ1-1
CDR3aa: CASSEGQPNTEAFF

v_gene: TRBV11-2
j_gene: TRBJ1-3
CDR3aa: CASGSIQGSGNTIYF

v_gene: TRBV5-1
j_gene: TRBJ1-2
CDR3aa: CASSLGDQTPWTF

v_gene: TRBV5-6
j_gene: TRBJ1-1
CDR3aa: CASSLVQVASGTEAFF

v_gene: TRBV19
j_gene: TRBJ1-2
CDR3aa: CASTWTANYGYTF

v_gene: TRBV7-9
j_gene: NA
CDR3aa: CASSQSWDGQGQGYEQYF

v_gene: TRBV7-8
j_gene: TRBJ2-3
CDR3aa: CASSLARLAGGDTQYF

v_gene: TRBV2
j_gene: TRBJ1-1
CDR3aa: CASSELVWPGGETEAFF

v_gene: TRBV28
j_gene: TRBJ2-1
CDR3aa: CASSLPGVRGFYNEQFF

v_gene: TRBV6-6
j_gene: TRBJ2-7
CDR3aa: CASSPGWGSYEQYF

v_gene: TRBV4-2
j_gene: TRBJ2-4
CDR3aa: CASSQDPRGALAKNIQYF

v_gene: TRBV28
j_gene: TRBJ2-7
CDR3aa: CASSDPTGDEQYF

v_gene: TRBV2
j_gene: TRBJ1-5
CDR3aa: CATSQGAESSQPQHF

v_gene: TRBV7-9
j_gene: TRBJ2-7
CDR3aa: CASTIAGGAYEQYF

v_gene: TRBV25-1
j_gene: TRBJ2-6
CDR3aa: CASSPHSGANVLTF

v_gene: TRBV27
j_gene: TRBJ2-1
CDR3aa: CASSSRDHPGSYNEQFF

v_gene: TRBV7-9
j_gene: TRBJ1-5
CDR3aa: CASSLDVGMTGNQPQHF

v_gene: TRBV7-6
j_gene: TRBJ2-2
CDR3aa: CASSHRSPQNTGELFF

v_gene: TRBV27
j_gene: TRBJ2-4
CDR3aa: CASSSGLAKNIQYF

v_gene: TRBV7-2
j_gene: TRBJ2-5
CDR3aa: CASSLSLETQYF

v_gene: TRBV28
j_gene: TRBJ2-7
CDR3aa: CASSDSGRGSYEQYF

v_gene: TRBV18
j_gene: TRBJ1-3
CDR3aa: CASSPDSSGNTIYF

v_gene: TRBV6-1
j_gene: TRBJ2-7
CDR3aa: CASLRQGEQYF

v_gene: TRBV30
j_gene: TRBJ1-1
CDR3aa: CAWRTGANTEAFF

v_gene: TRBV18
j_gene: TRBJ2-1
CDR3aa: CASSPGLVNEQFF

v_gene: TRBV19
j_gene: TRBJ2-2
CDR3aa: CASVSGRRNTGELFF

v_gene: TRBV18
j_gene: TRBJ2-3
CDR3aa: CASSQISTDTQYF

v_gene: TRBV2
j_gene: TRBJ2-5
CDR3aa: CASSEDRQETQYF

v_gene: TRBV27
j_gene: TRBJ2-7
CDR3aa: CASRREGLAGVGYEQYF

v_gene: TRBV27
j_gene: TRBJ2-1
CDR3aa: CASSRGQSSYNEQFF

v_gene: TRBV9
j_gene: TRBJ2-1
CDR3aa: CASSVTSGPNEQFF

v_gene: TRBV18
j_gene: TRBJ2-7
CDR3aa: CASSPVRASSYEQYF

v_gene: TRBV9
j_gene: TRBJ2-1
CDR3aa: CASSAAGGDFNEQFF